This section outlines one TCR beta chain sequence together with its context. This clone has more than one count but fewer than ten. Its antigen is unknown. Base qualities are not provided; no much larger clone lies one nucleotide away. The CDR3 holds 14 amino acids from the cysteine to the phenylalanine. The CDR3 DNA has 42 bases and is translated from base 1. Trimming costs V 3 bases and J 1 base, and their ends lie 11 bases apart. Based on the germline V gene (reference sequence), the CDR1 and CDR2 sequences are GTSNPN and SVGIG. The cohort consisted of hundreds of healthy bone marrow donors. At the time of sampling, every cohort member was nominally healthy, though immune exposures that went unrecorded were likely present. The donor was CMV seronegative and belonged to the group of 380 or so seronegative cohort members. A peripheral blood sample was provided by each donor, and peripheral blood mononuclear cells were used for TCR beta sequencing. The Qiagen DNeasy Blood Extraction Kit was used to extract genomic DNA from the blood cell samples.

These data belong to a study of cytomegalovirus exposure and HLA in healthy donors listed by TCRdb under 2017. The study in broad terms: In an earlier analysis of some 610 of the donors, 250 to 300 Gb of sequence data and 100 million or so unique TCR beta sequences from about 190 million T cells were reported. An early release that covered 500 to 800 HLA-typed donors contained about 300 gigabases of sequencing data and tens of millions of unique TCR sequences. Donor age, sex, ethnicity and CMV serostatus were compiled together with the repertoire data. Because of strong linkage in the cohort, four or five DR-DQ haplotypes were treated as single units for association and clustering. The study aimed to test whether cataloging public T cell receptors could reveal signatures of past pathogen exposure. To predict cytomegalovirus infection status, the study combined high-throughput TCR immunosequencing, statistical association of individual TCRs with disease status, and machine learning. An earlier analysis of 587 of the donors applied high-throughput TCR beta sequencing to assess whether each TCR beta V gene segment acted as functional or pseudogenic. The genetic ancestry cluster associated with self-reported Caucasian donors included 81% of the roughly 400 genotyped donors. Genome-wide SNP genotypes for about 60% of the roughly 700 donors were used in a later genetic analysis, which treated that subset as a discovery cohort. HLA typing covered class I and class II loci at four-digit resolution. Every repertoire in the discovery cohort had been generated on one and the same sequencing platform. The study used immunosequencing to profile the T cell repertoires of around 600 subjects and linked those repertoires to cytomegalovirus serostatus. Along with the roughly 710-subject first cohort, a separate validation cohort of over a hundred different subjects was used. In a later analysis, previously published TCR beta repertoires from about 670 donors were re-analyzed and high-resolution HLA genotyping was added so that TCR occurrence patterns could be studied. Among 300 to 450 genotyped donors of the cohort, an average of approximately 240,000 unique TCR beta nucleotide sequences were sequenced per donor, around 20% of them non-productive. The later analysis used no new phenotypic data to find candidate immune exposures, relying instead on TCR beta sequences and their occurrence across donors. Typing coverage varied by locus: 629-630 donors for A, B, C, DRB1 and DQB1; roughly 510 for DQA1; over 600 for DPA1; roughly 470 for DPB1. Beyond this particular receptor, the publication reports: While some public TCRs were present in many individuals, most TCR sequences turned up only very rarely across donors. According to a later analysis, most CMV-associated TCR beta chains appeared to be HLA-restricted, and the HLA associations seemed to be driven largely by CMV exposure. In an earlier analysis of 500 to 650 of the donors, most TCR beta V segments appeared in productive rearrangements about 90% or about 30% of the time, broadly matching IMGT annotations. The earlier analysis of 587 of the donors excluded seventeen rarely observed V segments, including chromosome 9 orphons, because counts were too low. In a later genetic analysis, fewer N-insertions in productive TCRs were reported among donors in an Asian-associated ancestry cluster than the roughly 700-donor mean. Cytomegalovirus status was reported to be diagnosed by the classifier with high specificity and sensitivity in both the original and validation cohorts. Some IMGT-functional V segments, including TRBV6-2 and TRBV6-3, could not be distinguished by the 87-base-pair reads and were therefore excluded. In a later analysis, several top co-occurrence clusters were reported to appear linked to parvovirus B19, influenza, CMV and Epstein-Barr virus. Assigning TCR associations to individual alleles was difficult when HLA alleles, especially DR and DQ, strongly co-occurred. The authors suggested that the approach could potentially be extended to other disease states and immunological phenotypes. Because some donors lacked HLA typing at each locus, the association tests relied only on the typed subset. In the study, around 160 TCR beta chains were listed as associated with cytomegalovirus. In a later analysis, the rate of TCR association differed among HLA loci, with DRB1 alleles having the most associated TCRs and HLA-C alleles having the fewest. Roughly uniform sequencing depth across donors was assumed in presence/absence analyses, although this assumption may not hold. A further reported finding was that TCR beta sequences accurately predicted the HLA-A and HLA-B alleles for most subjects in the first cohort. An association between a missense DCLRE1C variant and V-gene and J-gene trimming of TCR beta chains was found in a later genetic analysis and replicated in an independent cohort. A group of highly shared sequence variants was considered likely to be a technical artifact of the sequencing pipeline. A later analysis associated about 17,000 TCR beta sequences with specific HLA alleles at a false discovery rate of 0.05. A few of the identified cytomegalovirus-associated TCR beta chains were confirmed in vitro to be specific for cytomegalovirus antigens. A later analysis found that HLA-associated TCR beta chains were more clonally expanded and had lower generation probabilities than equally common non-associated chains. Linkage disequilibrium might explain the correlated functional status among segregating V segments, but an unknown experimental factor could not be excluded. CMV serostatus was the only immune exposure information available for the cohort. The cohort was sequenced for TCR beta chains only, and without alpha or paired-chain data the features that could be detected were limited.

Libraries came from the immunoSEQ multiplex PCR assay. The multiplex PCR relied on a mix of 60 forward primers for TCR Vbeta segments and 13 reverse primers for TCR Jbeta segments. Amplification of the CDR3 region of rearranged TCR beta genes was performed with a multiplex PCR assay on genomic DNA. The Illumina HiSeq System was used to sequence the amplified TCR beta libraries as 87-base-pair reads. Processing in the source paper ran as follows. A later analysis tallied roughly 78 million unique TCR beta chains across the 650 to 750 repertoires, and approximately 12 million of those chains were shared by two or more donors. To remove PCR and sequencing errors, raw reads were error-corrected and collapsed into unique sequences using a nearest-neighbor algorithm that merged closely related sequences. Alignment of CDR3 sequences to IMGT reference sequences was used to assign V, D and J gene segments. For a sequence to be retained, a match of at least six nucleotides to both a V gene segment and a J gene segment was required. Rearrangements were called productive when the CDR3 lacked stop codons and stayed in frame with V and J; all others were non-productive. CDR3 was defined according to IMGT convention as the region running from the second conserved V-encoded cysteine to the conserved J-encoded phenylalanine. Sequences without an unambiguous match to a single V gene segment were excluded from the earlier analysis of a few hundred of the donors. An earlier analysis of 587 of the donors classified V segments as functional when productive rearrangements were above 56.7% and as segregating when the standard deviation between donors was above 5%. A statistical classification framework was built to diagnose cytomegalovirus status from the catalog of TCR beta chain sequences. In a later analysis, TCR nucleotide sequences were compared against IMGT/GENE-DB human TR gene sequences so that V and J genes could be assigned. Using the TCRdist pipeline, a later analysis assigned CDR3 sequences along with most-parsimonious VDJ recombination scenarios. A later analysis defined each TCR beta chain by its CDR3 amino acid sequence plus V-gene family, and excluded reads lacking a unique V-gene family. In a later analysis, a few hundred highly shared, low-generation-probability nucleotide sequences were removed to address suspected cross-contamination and a sequencing artifact. A later analysis calculated a clonal expansion index for each public chain from normalized within-repertoire ranks of inferred template counts. A later analysis computed generation probabilities with a VDJ recombination model fitted to out-of-frame rearrangements, and checked the results against IGoR. Hypergeometric tests were used in a later analysis to score TCR-TCR, TCR-HLA and TCR-CMV co-occurrence, with a repertoire-size bias correction applied to the TCR pairs. A later analysis estimated false discovery rates by permuting HLA or CMV assignments 20 times. In a later analysis, co-occurring TCRs were grouped using DBSCAN, and TCRdist sequence similarity was added for clustering within HLA-allele-positive subsets. Repertoires with fewer than 30,000 or more than 120,000 public chains were left out of co-occurrence clustering, as were about 5 repertoires with anomalous nucleotide sharing. TCRdb stores this immuneACCESS table with in-frame sequences only. Part of the clones is absent; in the studies checked, under half of the shortfall reflects unresolved V genes, and no reason is known for the rest. V and J calls and clone size are copied from that table; D and trimming were computed from the DNA. The sample table contains 89,000 or so clones; only one count was recorded for about three quarters of them. The ten top clones hold roughly 2% of the sample.

This receptor chain uses TRBV30 and TRBJ2-3; D gene: possibly TRBD2, on 5 matching bases. This clonotype originated in a boy aged 5-17 years in good health and CMV-seronegative. Material for sequencing was PBMCs. The nucleotides are TGTGCCTGGAGCGCCGGGCGGGGCACAGATACGCAGTATTTT. This yields the protein CAWSAGRGTDTQYF.